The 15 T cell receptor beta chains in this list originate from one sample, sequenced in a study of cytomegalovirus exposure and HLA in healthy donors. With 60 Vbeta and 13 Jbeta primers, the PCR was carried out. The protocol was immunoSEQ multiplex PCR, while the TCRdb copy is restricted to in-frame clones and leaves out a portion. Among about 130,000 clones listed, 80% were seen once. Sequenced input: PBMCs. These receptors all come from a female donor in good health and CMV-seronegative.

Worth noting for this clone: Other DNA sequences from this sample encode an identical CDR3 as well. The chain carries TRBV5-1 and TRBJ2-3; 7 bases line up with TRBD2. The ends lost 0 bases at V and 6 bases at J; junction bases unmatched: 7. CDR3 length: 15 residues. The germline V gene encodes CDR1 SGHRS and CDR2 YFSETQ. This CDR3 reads CASSLAGGYTDTQYF. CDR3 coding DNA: TGCGCCAGCAGCTTGGCGGGGGGTTACACGGATACGCAGTATTTT.

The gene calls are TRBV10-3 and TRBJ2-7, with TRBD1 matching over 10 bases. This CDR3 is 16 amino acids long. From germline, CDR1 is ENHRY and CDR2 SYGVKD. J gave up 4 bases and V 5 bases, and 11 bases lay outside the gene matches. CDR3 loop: CAISRTDRGRRYEQYF. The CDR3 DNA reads TGTGCCATCAGTCGGACCGACAGGGGGCGAAGGTACGAGCAGTACTTC.

DNA for the CDR3: TGCGCCAGCAGCTTGGCGACTAGCGGGGGGCAAGAGACCCAGTACTTC. As protein: CASSLATSGGQETQYF. The gene calls are TRBV5-1 and TRBJ2-5; 13 nucleotides align to TRBD2. With 0 bases clipped from V and 2 bases from J, the junction kept 1 base outside the gene matches. Germline-derived CDR1 and CDR2 are SGHRS and YFSETQ. The CDR3 consists of 16 residues. Together with reference TRBV5-1 and TRBJ2-5, the CDR3 gives the full variable domain: KAGVTQTPRYLIKTRGQQVTLSCSPISGHRSVSWYQQTPGQGLQFLFEYFSETQRNKGNFPGRFSGRQFSNSRSEMNVSTLELGDSALYLCASSLATSGGQETQYFGPGTRLLVL.

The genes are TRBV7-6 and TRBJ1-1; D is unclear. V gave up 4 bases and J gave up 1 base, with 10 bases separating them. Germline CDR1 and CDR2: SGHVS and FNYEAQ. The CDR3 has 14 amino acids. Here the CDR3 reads CASSSEISNTEAFF. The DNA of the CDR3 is TGTGCCAGCAGCTCCGAGATCTCGAACACTGAAGCTTTCTTT. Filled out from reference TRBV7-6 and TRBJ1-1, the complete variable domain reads GAGVSQSPRYKVTKRGQDVALRCDPISGHVSLYWYRQALGQGPEFLTYFNYEAQQDKSGLPNDRFSAERPEGSISTLTIQRTEQRDSAMYRCASSSEISNTEAFFGQGTRLTVV.

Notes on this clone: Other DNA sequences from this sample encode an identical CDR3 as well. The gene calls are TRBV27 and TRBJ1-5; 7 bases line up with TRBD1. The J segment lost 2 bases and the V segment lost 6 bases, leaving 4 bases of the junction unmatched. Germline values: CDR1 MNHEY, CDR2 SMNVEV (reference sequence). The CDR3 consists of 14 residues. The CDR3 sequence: CASSLDRGNQPQHF. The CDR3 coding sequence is TGTGCCAGCAGCCTTGACAGGGGCAATCAGCCCCAGCATTTT.

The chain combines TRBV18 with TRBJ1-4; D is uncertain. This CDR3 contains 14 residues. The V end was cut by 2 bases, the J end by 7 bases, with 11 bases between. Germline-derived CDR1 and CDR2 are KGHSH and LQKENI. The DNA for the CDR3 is TGTGCCAGCTCACCAATCCTCGGTGGTGAAAAACTGTTTTTT. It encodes CASSPILGGEKLFF.

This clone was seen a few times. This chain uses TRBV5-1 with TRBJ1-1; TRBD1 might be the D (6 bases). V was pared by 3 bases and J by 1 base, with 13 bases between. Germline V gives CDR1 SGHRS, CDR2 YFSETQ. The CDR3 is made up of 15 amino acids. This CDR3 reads CASSSSGDGNTEAFF. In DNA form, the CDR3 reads TGCGCCAGCAGCTCGTCAGGGGATGGGAACACTGAAGCTTTCTTT.

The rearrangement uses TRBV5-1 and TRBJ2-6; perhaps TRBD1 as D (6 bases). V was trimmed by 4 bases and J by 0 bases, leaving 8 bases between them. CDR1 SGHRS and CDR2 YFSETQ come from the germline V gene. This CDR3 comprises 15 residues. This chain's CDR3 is CASSADSSGANVLTF. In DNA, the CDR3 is TGCGCCAGCAGCGCGGACAGCTCTGGGGCCAACGTCCTGACTTTC.

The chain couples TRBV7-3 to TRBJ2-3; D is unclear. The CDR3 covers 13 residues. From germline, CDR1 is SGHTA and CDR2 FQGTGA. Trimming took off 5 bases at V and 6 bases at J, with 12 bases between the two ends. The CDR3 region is CASSPQGGDTQYF. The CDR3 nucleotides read TGTGCCAGCAGCCCGCAAGGCGGTGATACGCAGTATTTT. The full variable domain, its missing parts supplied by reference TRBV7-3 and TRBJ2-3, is GAGVSQTPSNKVTEKGKYVELRCDPISGHTALYWYRQSLGQGPEFLIYFQGTGAADDSGLPNDRFFAVRPEGSVSTLKIQRTERGDSAVYLCASSPQGGDTQYFGPGTRLTVL.

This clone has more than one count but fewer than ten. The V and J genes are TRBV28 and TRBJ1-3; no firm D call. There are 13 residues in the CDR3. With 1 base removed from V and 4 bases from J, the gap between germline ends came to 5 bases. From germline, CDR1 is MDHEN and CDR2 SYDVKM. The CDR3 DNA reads TGTGCCAGCAGTTTATTGCAGGGAAACACCATATATTTT. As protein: CASSLLQGNTIYF.

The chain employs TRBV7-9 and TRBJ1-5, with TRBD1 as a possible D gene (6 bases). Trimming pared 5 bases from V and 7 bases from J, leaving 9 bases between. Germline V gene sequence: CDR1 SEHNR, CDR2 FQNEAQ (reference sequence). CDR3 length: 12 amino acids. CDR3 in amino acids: CASSTRGQPQHF. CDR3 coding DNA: TGTGCCAGCAGCACGAGGGGGCAGCCCCAGCATTTT.

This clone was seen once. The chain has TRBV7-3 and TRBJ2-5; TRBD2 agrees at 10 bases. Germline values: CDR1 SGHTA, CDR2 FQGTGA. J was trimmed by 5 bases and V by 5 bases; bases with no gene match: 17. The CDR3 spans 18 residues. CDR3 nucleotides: TGTGCCAGCAGCCTCGCCCTCAGCGGGAGGGCCCTTTGGGAGACCCAGTACTTC. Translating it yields CASSLALSGRALWETQYF.

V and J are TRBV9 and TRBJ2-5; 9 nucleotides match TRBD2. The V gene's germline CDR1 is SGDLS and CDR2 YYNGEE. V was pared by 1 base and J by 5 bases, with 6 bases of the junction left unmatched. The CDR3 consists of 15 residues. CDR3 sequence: CASSVIAGEGETQYF. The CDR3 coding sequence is TGTGCCAGCAGCGTAATAGCGGGAGAGGGGGAGACCCAGTACTTC.

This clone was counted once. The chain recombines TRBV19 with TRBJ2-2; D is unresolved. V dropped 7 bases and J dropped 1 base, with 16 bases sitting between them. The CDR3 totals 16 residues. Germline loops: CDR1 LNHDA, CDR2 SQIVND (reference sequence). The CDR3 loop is CASKADRIGNTGELFF. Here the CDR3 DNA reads TGTGCCAGTAAGGCGGATCGGATCGGGAACACCGGGGAGCTGTTTTTT.

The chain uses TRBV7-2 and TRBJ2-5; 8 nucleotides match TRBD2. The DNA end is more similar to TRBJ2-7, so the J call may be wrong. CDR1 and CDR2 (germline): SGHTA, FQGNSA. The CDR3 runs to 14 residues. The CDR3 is CASSLGLGSYEQYF. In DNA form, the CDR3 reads TGTGCCAGCAGCTTGGGACTAGGCTCCTACGAGCAGTACTTC.